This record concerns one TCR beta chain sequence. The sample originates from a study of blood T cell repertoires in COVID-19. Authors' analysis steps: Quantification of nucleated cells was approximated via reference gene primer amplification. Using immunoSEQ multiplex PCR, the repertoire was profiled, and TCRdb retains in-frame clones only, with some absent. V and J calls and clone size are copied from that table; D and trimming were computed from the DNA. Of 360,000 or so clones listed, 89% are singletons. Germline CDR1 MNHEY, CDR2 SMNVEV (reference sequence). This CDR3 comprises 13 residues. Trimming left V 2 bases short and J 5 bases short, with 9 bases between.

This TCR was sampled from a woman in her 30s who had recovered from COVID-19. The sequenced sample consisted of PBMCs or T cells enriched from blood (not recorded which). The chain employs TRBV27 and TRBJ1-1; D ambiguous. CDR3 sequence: CASSLSVSTEAFF. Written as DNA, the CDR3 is TGTGCCAGCAGTTTAAGCGTGAGTACTGAAGCTTTCTTT.